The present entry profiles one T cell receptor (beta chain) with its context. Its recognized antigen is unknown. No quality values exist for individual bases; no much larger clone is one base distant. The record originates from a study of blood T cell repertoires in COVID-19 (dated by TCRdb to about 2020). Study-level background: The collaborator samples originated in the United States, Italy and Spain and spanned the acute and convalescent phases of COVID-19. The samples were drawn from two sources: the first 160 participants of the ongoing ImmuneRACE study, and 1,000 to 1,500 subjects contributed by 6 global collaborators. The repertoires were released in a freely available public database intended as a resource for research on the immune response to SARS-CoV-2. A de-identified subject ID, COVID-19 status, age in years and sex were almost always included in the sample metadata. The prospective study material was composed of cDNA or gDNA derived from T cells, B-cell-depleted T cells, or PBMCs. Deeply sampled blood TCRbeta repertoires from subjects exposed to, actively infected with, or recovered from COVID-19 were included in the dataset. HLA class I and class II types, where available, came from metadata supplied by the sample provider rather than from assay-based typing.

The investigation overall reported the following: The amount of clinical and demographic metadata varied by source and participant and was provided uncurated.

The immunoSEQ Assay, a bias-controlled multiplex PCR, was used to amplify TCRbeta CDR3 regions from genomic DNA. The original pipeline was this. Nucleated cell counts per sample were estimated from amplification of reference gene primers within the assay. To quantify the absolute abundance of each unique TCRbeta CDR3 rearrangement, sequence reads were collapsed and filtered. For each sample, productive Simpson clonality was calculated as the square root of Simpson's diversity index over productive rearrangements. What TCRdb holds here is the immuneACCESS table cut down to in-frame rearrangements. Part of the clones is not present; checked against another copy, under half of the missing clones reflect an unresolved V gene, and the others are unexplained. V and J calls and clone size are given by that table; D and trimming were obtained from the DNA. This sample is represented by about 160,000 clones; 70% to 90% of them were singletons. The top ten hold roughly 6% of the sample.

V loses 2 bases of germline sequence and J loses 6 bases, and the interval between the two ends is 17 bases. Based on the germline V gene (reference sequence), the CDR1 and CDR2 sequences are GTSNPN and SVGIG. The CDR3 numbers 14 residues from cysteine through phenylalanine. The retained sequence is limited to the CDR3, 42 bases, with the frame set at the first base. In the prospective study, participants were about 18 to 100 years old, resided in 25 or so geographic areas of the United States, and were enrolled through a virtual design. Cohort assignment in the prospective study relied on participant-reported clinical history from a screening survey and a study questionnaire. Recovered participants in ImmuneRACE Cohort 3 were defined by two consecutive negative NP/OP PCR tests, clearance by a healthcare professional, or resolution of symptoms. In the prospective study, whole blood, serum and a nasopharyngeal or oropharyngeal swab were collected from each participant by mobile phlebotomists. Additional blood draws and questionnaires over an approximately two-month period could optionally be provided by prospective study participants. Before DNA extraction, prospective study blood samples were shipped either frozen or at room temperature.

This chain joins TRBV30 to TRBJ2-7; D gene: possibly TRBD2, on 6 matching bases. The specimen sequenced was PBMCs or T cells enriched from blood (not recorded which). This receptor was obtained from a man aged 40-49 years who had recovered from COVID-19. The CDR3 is CAWSRAGRLGEQYF. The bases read TGTGCCTGGAGTCGGGCAGGGAGGCTCGGCGAGCAGTACTTC.